This TCR beta chain was observed in a study of T cells in Graves' hyperthyroidism and ophthalmopathy. Regarding the study as a whole: Using 13 V-J features, a model discriminated ophthalmopathy from stable hyperthyroidism.

Amplified TCR beta CDR3 regions came from RNA transcripts. RT-PCR in the first round (using the HTBI primer set) targeted the TCR CDR3. TCRdb recomputed calls from the multiplex PCR reads with MiXCR, one row per CDR3 protein. The sample consists of 350,000 to 400,000 distinct CDR3 sequences, 14% to 15% of them appearing once. In this sample, this clonotype turned up a few times. Its antigen is currently unknown. The CDR3 consists of 15 residues. Germline CDR1 LNHDA, CDR2 SQIVND (reference sequence). V trimming: 4 bases; J trimming: 5 bases; junction bases outside the gene matches: 7. The sequence derives from a woman aged 25 to 45 with Graves' hyperthyroidism. The source material was blood. The chain is built from TRBV19 and TRBJ1-4, with 7 bases aligning to TRBD1. The CDR3 reads CASSKGQNQNEKLFF. The CDR3 DNA reads as TGTGCCAGTAGTAAGGGACAGAACCAGAATGAAAAACTGTTTTTT. Complete variable domain (other parts from reference TRBV19 and TRBJ1-4): DGGITQSPKYLFRKEGQNVTLSCEQNLNHDAMYWYRQDPGQGLRLIYYSQIVNDFQKGDIAEGYSVSREKKESFPLTVTSAQKNPTAFYLCASSKGQNQNEKLFFGSGTQLSVL.